This TCR beta chain emerged from a study of control samples from healthy donors and cancer patients. Method: immunoSEQ multiplex PCR; TCRdb's copy keeps in-frame clones and lacks some. The sample lists 170,000 or so clones, 91% seen once, with just over 2% in the top ten. This TCR was recovered from a woman between 40 and 55 years old in good health. The sample was blood.

The DNA of the CDR3 is TGTGCCAGCAGCCAAGAGGTGGGGAACTCCTACGAGCAGTACTTC. The encoded protein is CASSQEVGNSYEQYF. The chain combines TRBV3-1 (or the pseudogene TRBV3-2) with TRBJ2-7; D uncertain. Trimming removed 0 bases at V and 0 bases at J, with 9 bases between. The germline gives CDR1 LGHDT, CDR2 YNNKEL (reference sequence). The CDR3 sequence is 15 residues long.